Listed here are 13 T cell receptor beta chains from one sample, sequenced in a study of cytomegalovirus exposure and HLA in healthy donors. Both 60 Vbeta primers and 13 Jbeta primers went into the PCR. Sequencing was performed with immunoSEQ multiplex PCR; in TCRdb, only in-frame clones are kept and a portion is missing. The sample has fewer than 150,000 clones; around 81% are singletons. The source material was PBMCs. These receptors were obtained from a man aged 40-49 years in good health and CMV-seropositive.

The chain has TRBV18 and TRBJ2-3; TRBD1 matches 8 bases. The trim removed 8 bases at V and 6 bases at J, leaving 16 bases unmatched. The V gene's germline CDR1 is KGHSH and CDR2 LQKENI. This CDR3 comprises 16 residues. The CDR3 sequence is CASALDRGRLGDTQYF. CDR3 nucleotide sequence: TGTGCCAGCGCGCTCGACAGGGGCCGCTTGGGGGATACGCAGTATTTT. Combining the CDR3 with reference TRBV18 and TRBJ2-3 gives the whole variable domain NAGVMQNPRHLVRRRGQEARLRCSPMKGHSHVYWYRQLPEEGLKFMVYLQKENIIDESGMPKERFSAEFPKEGPSILRIQQVVRGDSAAYFCASALDRGRLGDTQYFGPGTRLTVL.

The chain uses TRBV27 and TRBJ2-3; D uncertain. The CDR3 extends over 13 amino acids. Germline V gene data show CDR1 as MNHEY and CDR2 as SMNVEV (reference sequence). Trimming stripped 4 bases from V and 0 bases from J, with 5 bases between. Here the CDR3 reads CASSSVSTDTQYF. The CDR3 nucleotides read TGTGCCAGCAGTTCCGTCAGCACAGATACGCAGTATTTT.

This sequence joins TRBV15 and TRBJ2-4, with D tentatively TRBD2 (5 bases). CDR1 and CDR2 from the germline V gene are LNHNV and YYDKDF (reference sequence). The CDR3 length is 15 residues. Between the trimmed V and J ends, which lost 0 bases and 8 bases, there was a span of 14 bases. The CDR3 loop reads CATSRDLRRSHIQYF. The CDR3, as DNA: TGTGCCACCAGCAGAGATCTCCGGAGGTCTCACATTCAGTACTTC. Drawing the rest from reference TRBV15 and TRBJ2-4, the complete variable domain is DAMVIQNPRYQVTQFGKPVTLSCSQTLNHNVMYWYQQKSSQAPKLLFHYYDKDFNNEADTPDNFQSRRPNTSFCFLDIRSPGLGDTAMYLCATSRDLRRSHIQYFGAGTRLSVL.

Comments on this clone: Other nucleotide sequences in the sample specify the same CDR3. This chain joins TRBV7-9 and TRBJ2-3; D not resolved. Trimming left V 5 bases short and J 0 bases short, with 3 bases between. Per the germline V gene, CDR1 is SEHNR and CDR2 is FQNEAQ (reference sequence). The CDR3 sequence is 12 residues long. DNA for the CDR3: TGTGCCAGCAGCCCGAGCACAGATACGCAGTATTTT. Protein: CASSPSTDTQYF.

This clone qualifies as medium-sized. V usage is TRBV5-1 and J usage is TRBJ1-1; D possibly corresponds to TRBD1 (5 bases). Trimming stripped 0 bases from V and 4 bases from J, with 10 bases between. Germline V lookup: CDR1 SGHRS, CDR2 YFSETQ. This CDR3 comprises 14 residues. CDR3 protein: CASSLGGQGTEAFF. Written as DNA, the CDR3 is TGCGCCAGCAGCTTGGGGGGCCAGGGCACTGAAGCTTTCTTT.

The gene calls are TRBV5-1 and TRBJ2-4, with 9 positions matching TRBD1. This CDR3 contains 16 residues. The germline gives CDR1 SGHRS, CDR2 YFSETQ. Trimming took 2 bases from V and 1 from J; bases not matched to a gene: 4. The CDR3 sequence: CASSLGGTGAKNIQYF. The CDR3, as DNA: TGCGCCAGCAGCTTAGGGGGGACAGGGGCCAAAAACATTCAGTACTTC.

V usage is TRBV2 and J usage is TRBJ1-3, with a weak D call TRBD1 (6 bases). The CDR3 runs to 12 residues. V shed 8 bases and J shed 8 bases, with 13 bases lying between them. Per germline, CDR1 SNHLY and CDR2 FYNNEI. The CDR3 DNA reads as TGTGCCAGCGGGCAGGGGAGAGACACCATATATTTT. Its translation is CASGQGRDTIYF.

The chain is built from TRBV5-1 and TRBJ1-4; 8 bases fit TRBD1. CDR1 SGHRS and CDR2 YFSETQ come from the germline V gene. The CDR3 totals 16 residues. V dropped 3 bases and J dropped 0; count of bases not matched to a gene: 4. This CDR3 is CASSWDRRATNEKLFF. The CDR3 region has the DNA TGCGCCAGCAGCTGGGACAGGCGAGCAACTAATGAAAAACTGTTTTTT.

The rearrangement uses TRBV28 and TRBJ2-7; possible D gene TRBD1, 6 bases. The germline gives CDR1 MDHEN, CDR2 SYDVKM. The V gene lost 6 bases and the J gene lost 3 bases, with 9 bases spanning the gap. There are 12 residues in the CDR3. The CDR3 nucleotides read TGTGCCAGCAGGCTACAGGGCTACGAGCAGTACTTC. It codes for CASRLQGYEQYF.

The chain combines TRBV6-6 with TRBJ1-4; a possible D gene is TRBD1 (5 bases). Germline V lookup: CDR1 MNHNY, CDR2 SVGAGI (reference sequence). The CDR3 is 16 residues long. With 1 base removed from V and 0 bases from J, the gap between germline ends came to 9 bases. Here the CDR3 reads CASSYLDTPTNEKLFF. The CDR3 DNA sequence: TGTGCCAGCAGTTACTTGGACACCCCAACTAATGAAAAACTGTTTTTT.

The chain uses TRBV7-2 and TRBJ2-5; possible D gene TRBD2, 6 bases. The V gene lost 6 bases and the J gene lost 1 base, with 12 bases spanning the gap. Germline V gene sequence: CDR1 SGHTA, CDR2 FQGNSA. The CDR3 length is 14 residues. The CDR3 coding sequence is TGTGCCAGCAGGCCAGCGGGCTCCCAAGAGACCCAGTACTTC. Its protein is CASRPAGSQETQYF.

V usage is TRBV5-6 and J usage is TRBJ1-2; 7 bases agree with TRBD1. The CDR3 consists of 14 residues. V lost 4 bases and J lost 0; bases outside the gene matches: 3. Germline V gene sequence: CDR1 SGHDT, CDR2 YYEEEE. For the CDR3, the DNA is TGTGCCAGCAGCAGAGGGACAGCTAACTATGGCTACACCTTC. It yields the protein CASSRGTANYGYTF.

The chain carries TRBV9 and TRBJ2-6; 7 positions match TRBD1. Trimming at V came to 3 bases and at J to 0 bases, leaving 12 bases not matched to a gene. The CDR3 has 19 amino acids. Germline-derived CDR1 and CDR2 are SGDLS and YYNGEE. As DNA, the CDR3 is TGTGCCAGCAGCGGATCACAGGGGTCCTCATTCTCTGGGGCCAACGTCCTGACTTTC. This codes for CASSGSQGSSFSGANVLTF.